This T cell receptor (beta chain) was sequenced for a study of CD8 T cells in Susac syndrome. TCR beta sequencing covered blood CD8+ and CD4+ T cells. It was with random hexamers that about 0.45 to 1 ug RNA was reverse transcribed. immunoSEQ multiplex PCR amplified TCR beta CDR3 across 54 Vbeta, 13 Jbeta. TCRdb re-analysed the immunoSEQ multiplex PCR reads in MiXCR, keeping a single row per CDR3 protein. The sample has about 130,000 distinct CDR3 sequences; 65% to 90% are singletons. The sequencing sample was made of CD8+ T cells from PBMCs. The source of this sequence is a human donor with multiple sclerosis.

The CDR3 DNA sequence: TGTGCCAGTAGTATTGGGACAGGTCCCTACGAGCAGTACTTC. It specifies CASSIGTGPYEQYF. J is TRBJ2-7 and V is TRBV19, with 8 bases identical to TRBD1. The CDR3 consists of 14 residues. Germline loops: CDR1 LNHDA, CDR2 SQIVND (reference sequence). Trimming removed 3 bases from V and 2 bases from J; junction bases left unmatched: 3.